The present T cell receptor beta chain was sequenced within a study of cytomegalovirus exposure and HLA in healthy donors. CDR3 length: 14 residues. Germline CDR1 and CDR2: MRHNA and SNTAGT. V gave up 8 bases and J gave up 6 bases, with 16 bases separating them. The table came from immunoSEQ multiplex PCR; TCRdb's copy has only in-frame clones and leaves some out. The sample includes a few hundred thousand clones, over 75% of them seen just once. V gene TRBV6-4 combines with J gene TRBJ2-2; either TRBD1 or TRBD2 may fit D (7 bases each). The source is a man aged 18 to 29 in good health and CMV-seropositive. The sequencing input was PBMCs. This CDR3 is CASRREGASGELFF. The CDR3 DNA sequence: TGTGCCAGCCGAAGGGAGGGGGCGTCCGGGGAGCTGTTTTTT.